These 30 T cell receptor beta chains came from one sample sequenced in a study of shared clonotypes between healthy human individuals. The repertoire was sequenced with immunoSEQ multiplex PCR; TCRdb's copy has only in-frame clones and lacks some. The sample lists around 700,000 clones; approximately 75% were seen once. Sequenced input: memory CD4+ T cells sorted from blood. As to subset: CD45RA-negative fraction. These receptors came from a woman in her 30s in good health.

The rearrangement joins TRBV20-1 to TRBJ1-3, with no clear D. This CDR3 contains 11 residues. V was clipped by 7 bases and J by 5 bases, with 9 bases between them. Germline assignment: CDR1 DFQATT and CDR2 SNEGSKA (reference sequence). CDR3 in DNA: TGCAGTGTAGTACAGCGAAACACCATATATTTT. Amino acids: CSVVQRNTIYF.

The chain links TRBV2 to TRBJ1-5, with a possible D match to TRBD1 (6 bases). The CDR3 has 14 amino acids. V lost 6 bases and J lost 1, with 10 bases in between. Germline CDR1 reads SNHLY; CDR2 reads FYNNEI. The CDR3, as DNA: TGTGCCAGCAGGGGGGACACGAGCAATCAGCCCCAGCATTTT. It translates to CASRGDTSNQPQHF.

The chain has TRBV21-1 and TRBJ2-3; the table gives TRBD2 as D, unverified against the DNA. TRBV21-1 is annotated as a pseudogene. The CDR3 extends over 17 amino acids. The CDR3 loop reads CASSKLAGAGVGDTQYF. The CDR3 region has the DNA TGTGCCAGCAGCAAACTAGCGGGGGCAGGTGTAGGAGATACGCAGTATTTT.

V and J are TRBV6-6 and TRBJ2-5; 8 positions agree with TRBD1. V lost 5 bases, J lost 5 bases, and 10 bases stayed unmatched. The CDR3 is made up of 15 amino acids. Germline-derived CDR1 and CDR2 are MNHNY and SVGAGI (reference sequence). This chain's CDR3 is CASSPRGLPGETQYF. The CDR3 region has the DNA TGTGCCAGCAGTCCCAGGGGGCTCCCCGGGGAGACCCAGTACTTC.

This clone came up a few times. A far larger clone is only one base removed, so a read error is likely. This sequence joins TRBV4-2 and TRBJ1-5, with D maybe TRBD1 (6 bases). The CDR3 is made up of 14 amino acids. CDR1 is LGHNA and CDR2 is YNFKEQ in the germline V gene. Trimming pared 1 base from V and 7 bases from J, leaving 11 bases between. DNA for the CDR3: TGTGCCAGCAGCCAAGTAGCGGACAGACAGCCCCAGCATTTT. It encodes CASSQVADRQPQHF.

This chain joins TRBV7-2 and TRBJ2-1; either TRBD1 or TRBD2 may fit D (6 bases each). This CDR3 is 16 amino acids long. Germline V lookup: CDR1 SGHTA, CDR2 FQGNSA. The germline V and J ends were trimmed by 1 base and 1 base, with 11 bases remaining between them. The CDR3 DNA sequence: TGTGCCAGCAGCTTAGATCTAGGGGGGTCCTACAATGAGCAGTTCTTC. It codes for CASSLDLGGSYNEQFF.

The V call is TRBV29-1, the J call TRBJ2-3; D gene ambiguous. V was cut by 0 bases and J by 5 bases, with 15 bases left in between. The CDR3 is made up of 15 amino acids. The germline V gene has CDR1 SQVTM and CDR2 ANQGSEA. The CDR3 is CSVEDLQGNGDTQYF. Here the CDR3 DNA reads TGCAGCGTTGAAGATCTTCAAGGGAACGGAGATACGCAGTATTTT.

The chain employs TRBV28 and TRBJ2-7, with a possible D match to TRBD2 (6 bases). Germline V gives CDR1 MDHEN, CDR2 SYDVKM. Trimming shortened V by 7 bases and J by 1 base, and 14 bases separated the two germline ends. This CDR3 has 14 residues. Here the CDR3 reads CASTSPGRSYEQYF. The CDR3 DNA sequence: TGTGCCAGCACCTCTCCCGGGAGATCCTACGAGCAGTACTTC.

The chain combines TRBV28 with TRBJ2-7; possibly TRBD2 for D (6 bases). This CDR3 is 13 amino acids long. In germline, CDR1 is MDHEN, CDR2 SYDVKM. V lost 11 bases, J lost 7 bases, and 21 bases lay in between. CDR3 nucleotide sequence: TGTGCCCTAGGTGGGACTCCTCACGGGGAGCAGTACTTC. Translating it yields CALGGTPHGEQYF. Looking up the rest from reference TRBV28 and TRBJ2-7 gives the full variable domain: DVKVTQSSRYLVKRTGEKVFLECVQDMDHENMFWYRQDPGLGLRLIYFSYDVKMKEKGDIPEGYSVSREKKERFSLILESASTNQTSMYLCALGGTPHGEQYFGPGTRLTVT.

The sample holds a few counts of this clone. The chain uses TRBV19 and TRBJ1-4, with 7 bases identical to TRBD1. J gave up 5 bases and V 7 bases, and 4 bases lay outside the gene matches. There are 13 residues in the CDR3. Looked up from germline, CDR1 is LNHDA and CDR2 is SQIVND (reference sequence). This CDR3 is CASTGQRNEKLFF. The CDR3 bases are TGTGCCAGTACGGGACAGAGGAATGAAAAACTGTTTTTT.

This chain joins TRBV5-6 and TRBJ1-5; tentative D call: TRBD1 (6 bases). Germline loops: CDR1 SGHDT, CDR2 YYEEEE. V shed 2 bases and J shed 9 bases, with 15 bases lying between them. The CDR3 spans 14 residues. The CDR3 nucleotides are TGTGCCAGCAGCTTTTGGGGTGAGGGGGGGCCCCAGCATTTT. Protein product: CASSFWGEGGPQHF.

The V and J genes are TRBV20-1 and TRBJ2-2; D not resolved. CDR1 DFQATT and CDR2 SNEGSKA come from the germline V gene (reference sequence). There are 11 residues in the CDR3. V dropped 1 base and J dropped 10 bases, with 7 bases sitting between them. The CDR3 region is CSARGLKELFF. The CDR3 DNA sequence: TGCAGTGCTAGAGGTCTTAAGGAGCTGTTTTTT.

This chain's CDR3 is CASSFGGAGTEAFF. Here the CDR3 DNA reads TGTGCCAGCAGTTTCGGAGGGGCAGGCACTGAAGCTTTCTTT. This chain links TRBV28 with TRBJ1-1, with D possibly matching TRBD1 (5 bases). The CDR3 totals 14 residues. The germline V gene encodes CDR1 MDHEN and CDR2 SYDVKM. Trimming took 3 bases from V and 4 from J, leaving 12 bases between them.

The V call is TRBV29-1, the J call TRBJ2-6, with a tentative D call TRBD1 (6 bases). Germline V gene sequence: CDR1 SQVTM, CDR2 ANQGSEA. V was pared by 0 bases and J by 4 bases, with 7 bases between. This CDR3 spans 14 amino acids. DNA for the CDR3: TGCAGCGTTGAAGAGGGGGCCGGGGCCAACGTCCTGACTTTC. It specifies CSVEEGAGANVLTF.

With regard to this clone: Other nucleotide sequences in the sample specify the same CDR3. This rearrangement joins TRBV18 to TRBJ2-5; D not certain. Looked up from germline, CDR1 is KGHSH and CDR2 is LQKENI. CDR3 size: 12 residues. V dropped 3 bases and J dropped 0 bases, with 2 bases sitting between them. The CDR3 DNA is TGTGCCAGCTCACCGAACCAAGAGACCCAGTACTTC. Translating it yields CASSPNQETQYF.

The V gene is TRBV11-2, the J gene TRBJ2-4; D is unclear. V was pared by 6 bases and J by 0 bases, with 6 bases between. CDR1 and CDR2 (germline): SGHAT, FQNNGV. This CDR3 has 13 residues. CDR3 sequence reads: CASRRLAKNIQYF. For the CDR3, the DNA is TGTGCCAGCAGAAGACTAGCCAAAAACATTCAGTACTTC. Combining the CDR3 with reference TRBV11-2 and TRBJ2-4 gives the whole variable domain EAGVAQSPRYKIIEKRQSVAFWCNPISGHATLYWYQQILGQGPKLLIQFQNNGVVDDSQLPKDRFSAERLKGVDSTLKIQPAKLEDSAVYLCASRRLAKNIQYFGAGTRLSVL.

The gene calls are TRBV28 and TRBJ2-3; D is undetermined. Trimming left V 8 bases short and J 1 base short, with 19 bases between. Germline CDR1 and CDR2: MDHEN and SYDVKM. The CDR3 consists of 16 residues. CDR3 DNA sequence: TGTGCCAGCGGAGAATTAACAAGTTCGGGCACAGATACGCAGTATTTT. Encoded protein: CASGELTSSGTDTQYF.

The rearrangement joins TRBV27 to TRBJ2-7, with D perhaps given as TRBD1 or TRBD2 (7 bases each). Germline values: CDR1 MNHEY, CDR2 SMNVEV (reference sequence). V was cut by 10 bases and J by 2 bases, with 18 bases left in between. This CDR3 contains 14 residues. CDR3 coding DNA: TGTGCCACCTTGAAGCAGGGGGGGACCTACGAGCAGTACTTC. Translation: CATLKQGGTYEQYF.

Comment on this clone: This specimen includes other DNA sequences encoding the same CDR3. This sequence joins TRBV5-1 and TRBJ2-1, with 7 positions matching TRBD1. The junction had 5 bases not matched to a gene; V was cut back by 2 bases and J by 3 bases. The CDR3 is 15 residues long. From germline, CDR1 is SGHRS and CDR2 YFSETQ. CDR3 nucleotides: TGCGCCAGCAGCTTAGACAGGGTAGACTACAATGAGCAGTTCTTC. Protein: CASSLDRVDYNEQFF.

On this clone itself: The sample has other DNA sequences that encode this CDR3 too. The chain recombines TRBV2 with TRBJ1-2; a weak D match, TRBD1 (5 bases). Germline V gene data show CDR1 as SNHLY and CDR2 as FYNNEI. Trimming removed 6 bases at V and 1 base at J, with 12 bases between. This CDR3 comprises 14 residues. The DNA of the CDR3 is TGTGCCAGCAGCGAGCGGGGGAATAACTATGGCTACACCTTC. This sequence encodes CASSERGNNYGYTF.

The V gene is TRBV6-6, the J gene TRBJ2-2, with a weak D call TRBD1 (5 bases). Germline-derived CDR1 and CDR2 are MNHNY and SVGAGI (reference sequence). CDR3 length equals 16 residues. The V and J ends lost 4 bases and 5 bases respectively, with 17 bases between them. This CDR3 is CASSSSQGVLTGELFF. As DNA, the CDR3 is TGTGCCAGCAGTTCATCCCAGGGTGTGTTAACCGGGGAGCTGTTTTTT.

The chain uses TRBV15 and TRBJ2-1; no clear D gene. This CDR3 spans 15 amino acids. Trimming cost V 3 bases and J 0 bases, with 9 bases left between them. CDR1 and CDR2 from the germline V gene are LNHNV and YYDKDF (reference sequence). CDR3 loop: CATSRAAPSYNEQFF. The CDR3 nucleotides read TGTGCCACCAGCAGGGCGGCCCCCTCCTACAATGAGCAGTTCTTC.

This clone was recorded only once. The rearrangement uses TRBV2 and TRBJ1-2, with 8 bases matching TRBD1. Germline V gene lookup returns CDR1 SNHLY and CDR2 FYNNEI. This CDR3 contains 13 residues. The V segment lost 6 bases and the J segment 3 bases; nucleotides outside the gene matches: 3. This CDR3 reads CASSEQGDYGYTF. The DNA of the CDR3 is TGTGCCAGCAGCGAACAGGGGGACTATGGCTACACCTTC. Based on the CDR3 plus reference TRBV2 and TRBJ1-2, the full variable domain is EPEVTQTPSHQVTQMGQEVILRCVPISNHLYFYWYRQILGQKVEFLVSFYNNEISEKSEIFDDQFSVERPDGSNFTLKIRSTKLEDSAMYFCASSEQGDYGYTFGSGTRLTVV.

This CDR3 is CASSSTRSGYEQYF. The CDR3 coding sequence is TGTGCCAGCTCGTCGACACGATCGGGCTACGAGCAGTACTTC. The chain recombines TRBV18 with TRBJ2-7; no definite D call. The CDR3 runs to 14 residues. Per the germline V gene, CDR1 is KGHSH and CDR2 is LQKENI. The V gene lost 6 bases and the J gene lost 3 bases, with 15 bases spanning the gap.

The V gene is TRBV29-1, the J gene TRBJ1-1; 7 bases are a match to TRBD1. Germline V lookup: CDR1 SQVTM, CDR2 ANQGSEA. This CDR3 has 12 residues. J gave up 7 bases and V 7 bases, and 9 bases lay outside the gene matches. The CDR3 nucleotides are TGCAGCGCAAATGACAGGGAGGATGAAGCTTTCTTT. Residues: CSANDREDEAFF.

J is TRBJ2-1 and V is TRBV5-4; tentatively, D is TRBD2 (5 bases). This CDR3 spans 15 amino acids. Germline CDR1 and CDR2: SGHNT and YYREEE (reference sequence). V was cut by 4 bases and J by 0 bases, with 11 bases left in between. The CDR3 nucleotides read TGTGCCAGCAGCCCGGCTGGAGGCTCCTACAATGAGCAGTTCTTC. Encoded protein: CASSPAGGSYNEQFF.

This clone has just one count. The rearrangement joins TRBV28 to TRBJ1-4, with D possibly matching TRBD1 (6 bases). The CDR3 has 14 residues. Between the trimmed V and J ends, which lost 6 bases and 8 bases, there was a span of 16 bases. Looked up from germline, CDR1 is MDHEN and CDR2 is SYDVKM. CDR3 sequence reads: CASSLAGASEKLFF. CDR3 in DNA: TGTGCCAGCAGCCTCGCGGGGGCTAGCGAAAAACTGTTTTTT.

The CDR3 region is CASSSTTGRSYEQYF. The DNA of the CDR3 is TGTGCCAGCAGCTCCACCACGGGGCGGTCCTACGAGCAGTACTTC. This chain connects TRBV13 to TRBJ2-7; perhaps D is TRBD1 or TRBD2 (5 bases each). Trimming removed 4 bases from V and 1 base from J, with 14 bases in between. CDR3 length: 15 amino acids. Per germline, CDR1 PRHDT and CDR2 FYEKMQ (reference sequence).

The rearrangement joins TRBV5-6 to TRBJ1-3; D is ambiguous. CDR1 is SGHDT and CDR2 is YYEEEE in the germline V gene. Trimming pared 3 bases from V and 3 bases from J, leaving 10 bases between. The CDR3 consists of 14 residues. The DNA for the CDR3 is TGTGCCAGCAGCTCCCCCACATTTGGAAACACCATATATTTT. Amino acids: CASSSPTFGNTIYF.

This clone was seen more than once but under ten times. The chain combines TRBV27 with TRBJ2-7; D might be TRBD2 (6 bases). CDR3 length equals 15 residues. CDR1 is MNHEY and CDR2 is SMNVEV in the germline V gene (reference sequence). Trimming took 6 bases from V and 0 from J, leaving 15 bases between them. CDR3 in amino acids: CASSPHGLYSYEQYF. CDR3 coding DNA: TGTGCCAGCAGCCCCCACGGACTATACTCCTACGAGCAGTACTTC.